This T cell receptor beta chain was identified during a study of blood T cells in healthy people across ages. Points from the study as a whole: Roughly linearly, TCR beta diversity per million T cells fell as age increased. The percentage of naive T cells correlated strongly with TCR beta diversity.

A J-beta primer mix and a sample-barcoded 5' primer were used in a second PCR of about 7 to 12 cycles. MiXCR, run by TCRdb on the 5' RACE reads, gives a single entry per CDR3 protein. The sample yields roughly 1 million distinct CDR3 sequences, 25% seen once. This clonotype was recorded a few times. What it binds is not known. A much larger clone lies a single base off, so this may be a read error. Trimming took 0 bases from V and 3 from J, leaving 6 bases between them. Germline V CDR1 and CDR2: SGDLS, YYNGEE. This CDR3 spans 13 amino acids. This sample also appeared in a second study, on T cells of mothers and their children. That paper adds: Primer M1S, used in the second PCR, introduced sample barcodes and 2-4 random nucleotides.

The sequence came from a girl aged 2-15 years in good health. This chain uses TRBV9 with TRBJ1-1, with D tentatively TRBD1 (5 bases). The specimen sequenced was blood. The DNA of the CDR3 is TGTGCCAGCAGCGTAGGGGGGTACACTGAAGCTTTCTTT. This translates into CASSVGGYTEAFF.